This T cell receptor (beta chain) was recorded in a study of blood T cell repertoires in COVID-19 (dated by TCRdb to the early 2020s). For the wider study: Collaborator samples came from the United States, Italy and Spain and covered acute and convalescent phases of COVID-19. Samples were obtained from the ongoing ImmuneRACE study (first 160 participants) and from over a thousand subjects provided by 6 global collaborators. Where available, HLA class I and class II types were obtained from metadata supplied by the sample provider rather than from assay-based typing. A de-identified subject ID, COVID-19 status, age in years and sex were almost always included in the sample metadata. The prospective study material was composed of cDNA or gDNA derived from T cells, B-cell-depleted T cells, or PBMCs. The repertoires were released in a freely available public database meant as a resource for research on the immune response to SARS-CoV-2. Deeply sampled blood TCRbeta repertoires from subjects exposed to, actively infected with, or recovered from COVID-19 were included in the dataset.

Collaborating institutions collected whole blood in K2EDTA tubes following their own protocols. Collaborator samples were shipped for TCRbeta analysis as frozen whole blood, isolated PBMCs, or DNA extracted from either sample type. TCRbeta CDR3 regions were amplified from genomic DNA by means of the immunoSEQ Assay, a bias-controlled multiplex PCR. The published analysis was carried out like this. The number of nucleated cells in each sample was estimated by amplification of reference gene primers within the assay. Sequence reads were collapsed and filtered to measure the absolute abundance of every unique TCRbeta CDR3 rearrangement. For each sample, productive Simpson clonality was calculated by taking the square root of Simpson's diversity index across productive rearrangements. In its TCRdb copy, this immuneACCESS table keeps in-frame sequences only and misses some clones. Where compared with another copy, unresolved V genes explain less than half of these, and the others have no known cause. That table is the source of V, J and clone size, and D and trimming were worked out from the DNA. Across this sample there are roughly 120,000 clones, with 65% to 90% seen only once. More than 15% of the sample is in the top ten clones.

Trimming takes 0 bases from V and 8 bases from J, and the germline ends sit 16 bases apart. CDR1 and CDR2 are read off the germline V gene as LGHNA and YNFKEQ. From the cysteine through the phenylalanine, the CDR3 covers 15 amino acids. Here the CDR3 DNA is all that survives: 45 bases in frame from base 1. With regard to this clone: It lacks a known antigen. No qualities accompany the bases; no much larger clone lies one base away.

The research as a whole found: Clinical and demographic metadata were provided uncurated, with the amount varying by source and participant.

Recombination joined TRBV4-2 with TRBJ1-2; 5 matching bases give a weak D call of TRBD1. Sequenced sample: peripheral blood. The TCR comes from a woman in her sixties with acute or convalescent COVID-19. The CDR3 has the sequence CASSQDRAGLSGYTF. The base sequence is TGTGCCAGCAGCCAAGATCGGGCAGGGTTGAGCGGCTACACCTTC.